Listed here are 16 T cell receptor beta chains from one sample, sequenced in a study of cytomegalovirus exposure and HLA in healthy donors. The PCR had 60 Vbeta and 13 Jbeta primers. Profiled with immunoSEQ multiplex PCR; TCRdb holds only in-frame clones, not every one. In the table there are over 130,000 clones, over 60% of which are singletons. The source material was PBMCs. The receptors stem from a woman aged 60-70 years in good health and CMV-seronegative.

The chain uses TRBV19 and TRBJ1-2, with a possible D match to TRBD1 (6 bases). Between the trimmed V and J ends, which lost 6 bases and 2 bases, there was a span of 19 bases. The germline gives CDR1 LNHDA, CDR2 SQIVND (reference sequence). This CDR3 has 16 amino acids. CDR3 nucleotide sequence: TGTGCCAGTAGCTCGAGGGCTCTACAGGGAAACTATGGCTACACCTTC. Protein product: CASSSRALQGNYGYTF.

This clone was counted between two and nine times. The rearrangement joins TRBV11-2 to TRBJ2-3, with TRBD1 matching over 7 bases. The junction had 9 bases not matched to a gene; V was cut back by 4 bases and J by 2 bases. CDR3 size: 16 residues. Germline V gene lookup returns CDR1 SGHAT and CDR2 FQNNGV. DNA for the CDR3: TGTGCCAGCAGCTCAAAATGGGACAGCTACACAGATACGCAGTATTTT. Residues: CASSSKWDSYTDTQYF. Full variable domain (rest looked up from reference TRBV11-2 and TRBJ2-3): EAGVAQSPRYKIIEKRQSVAFWCNPISGHATLYWYQQILGQGPKLLIQFQNNGVVDDSQLPKDRFSAERLKGVDSTLKIQPAKLEDSAVYLCASSSKWDSYTDTQYFGPGTRLTVL.

The sample holds a few counts of this clone. CDR3 sequence reads: CASSYTRSFIYEQYF. The CDR3 DNA sequence: TGTGCCAGCAGCTATACTAGATCCTTCATCTACGAGCAGTACTTC. J is TRBJ2-7 and V is TRBV7-9; weak D call: TRBD2 (5 bases). This CDR3 is built from 15 residues. Trimming pared 4 bases from V and 3 bases from J, leaving 16 bases between. Germline CDR1 is SEHNR and CDR2 is FQNEAQ (reference sequence).

This chain uses TRBV19 with TRBJ2-7; 8 nucleotides agree with TRBD2. The CDR3 consists of 16 residues. Unmatched junction bases numbered 10, after V lost 6 bases and J lost 0 bases. Per germline, CDR1 LNHDA and CDR2 SQIVND (reference sequence). CDR3 coding DNA: TGTGCCAGTAGCGGTTTCGGGAGGGGAGGCTCCTACGAGCAGTACTTC. It translates to CASSGFGRGGSYEQYF.

The V gene is TRBV10-1, the J gene TRBJ2-7; D may be TRBD1 (6 bases). The CDR3 sequence is 14 residues long. CDR1 and CDR2 (germline): WNHNN, SYGVQD (reference sequence). Deletions cut 8 bases from V and 0 bases from J, with 14 bases between. In DNA form, the CDR3 reads TGCGCCAGCCGCCCCCGGACAGACTCCTACGAGCAGTACTTC. It specifies CASRPRTDSYEQYF.

The CDR3 DNA follows: TGTGCCAGCAGCTTGGCCCCTGGGGGGACTTACTACGAGCAGTACTTC. Its translation: CASSLAPGGTYYEQYF. This chain links TRBV11-2 with TRBJ2-7, with a possible D match to TRBD2 (6 bases). CDR1 is SGHAT, CDR2 FQNNGV, per germline. V was pared by 3 bases and J by 3 bases, with 18 bases between. The CDR3 is 16 amino acids.

V and J are TRBV29-1 and TRBJ2-1, with 12 bases lining up with TRBD2. V was pared by 7 bases and J by 4 bases, with 5 bases of the junction left unmatched. Germline assignment: CDR1 SQVTM and CDR2 ANQGSEA. This CDR3 spans 14 amino acids. CDR3 loop: CSGAGTSGYNEQFF. CDR3 coding DNA: TGCAGCGGCGCCGGGACTAGCGGGTACAATGAGCAGTTCTTC.

The chain employs TRBV4-3 and TRBJ2-7; possible D gene TRBD2, 6 bases. The CDR3 contains 14 residues. Trimming pared 0 bases from V and 2 bases from J, leaving 8 bases between. CDR1 is LGHNA, CDR2 YSLEER, per germline. This CDR3 is CASSQEAGAYEQYF. The CDR3 DNA follows: TGCGCCAGCAGCCAAGAAGCGGGCGCCTACGAGCAGTACTTC.

For the CDR3, the DNA is TGCGCCAGCAGCCAACAGGGATTAGAGCAGTACTTC. This encodes CASSQQGLEQYF. This chain uses TRBV5-1 with TRBJ2-7; the D gene is possibly TRBD1 (6 bases). CDR3 length: 12 residues. The V end lost 4 bases, the J end lost 7 bases, and 12 bases lay between the germline ends. In germline, CDR1 is SGHRS, CDR2 YFSETQ.

Turning to this clone: Germline and junction disagree at one end, which may indicate a read error. V gene TRBV5-4 combines with J gene TRBJ2-5, with 9 nucleotides matching TRBD2. Per the germline V gene, CDR1 is SGHNT and CDR2 is YYREEE (reference sequence). This CDR3 spans 15 amino acids. For the CDR3, the DNA is TGTGTCAGCAGCTTGGTAGCGGGGGCCCAAGAGACCCAGTACTTC. Translated, it gives CVSSLVAGAQETQYF.

The chain has TRBV5-1 and TRBJ1-2; D perhaps matches TRBD1 (5 bases). The CDR3 is 12 amino acids. Germline V lookup: CDR1 SGHRS, CDR2 YFSETQ. Trimming took 0 bases from V and 8 from J, leaving 8 bases between them. The CDR3, as DNA: TGCGCCAGCAGCTTGGAGGGGTTCGGCTACACCTTC. As protein: CASSLEGFGYTF.

The CDR3 coding sequence is TGTGCCAGCAGCCCCGAGGGACTAGATACGCAGTATTTT. As protein: CASSPEGLDTQYF. V is TRBV9 and J is TRBJ2-3, with a tentative D call TRBD2 (6 bases). The germline V gene encodes CDR1 SGDLS and CDR2 YYNGEE. Trimming removed 4 bases from V and 5 bases from J, with 11 bases in between. The CDR3 covers 13 residues.

This clone was counted between two and nine times. The V gene is TRBV7-2, the J gene TRBJ2-5; TRBD2 might be the D (7 bases). V lost 3 bases and J lost 1, with 15 bases in between. CDR1 SGHTA and CDR2 FQGNSA come from the germline V gene. The CDR3 length is 16 residues. The CDR3 sequence is CASSFGGGAPQETQYF. CDR3 bases: TGTGCCAGCAGCTTTGGGGGGGGCGCCCCCCAAGAGACCCAGTACTTC.

The chain is built from TRBV7-2 and TRBJ2-2; 11 bases map to TRBD2. From germline, CDR1 is SGHTA and CDR2 FQGNSA. CDR3 length equals 18 residues. The trim removed 3 bases at V and 0 bases at J, leaving 6 bases unmatched. CDR3 sequence (DNA): TGTGCCAGCAGCTTCTACCTAGCGGGAGGCGCGAACACCGGGGAGCTGTTTTTT. This gives the protein CASSFYLAGGANTGELFF.

The CDR3 DNA reads TGCGCCAGCAGGGGAGGGGGGATAAGGGGCTACACCTTC. This encodes CASRGGGIRGYTF. V is TRBV23-1 and J is TRBJ1-2; possible D gene TRBD1, 6 bases. TRBV23-1 is marked as an open reading frame, function uncertain. V lost 6 bases and J 8 bases, leaving 16 bases between the germline ends. The CDR3 loop spans 13 amino acids.

The rearrangement joins TRBV4-3 to TRBJ1-2; 7 positions match TRBD1. Trimming at V came to 4 bases and at J to 2 bases, leaving 7 bases not matched to a gene. Germline CDR1 and CDR2: LGHNA and YSLEER. The CDR3 spans 15 residues. CDR3: CASSPRTGMNYGYTF. Here the CDR3 DNA reads TGCGCCAGCAGCCCCAGGACAGGTATGAACTATGGCTACACCTTC.